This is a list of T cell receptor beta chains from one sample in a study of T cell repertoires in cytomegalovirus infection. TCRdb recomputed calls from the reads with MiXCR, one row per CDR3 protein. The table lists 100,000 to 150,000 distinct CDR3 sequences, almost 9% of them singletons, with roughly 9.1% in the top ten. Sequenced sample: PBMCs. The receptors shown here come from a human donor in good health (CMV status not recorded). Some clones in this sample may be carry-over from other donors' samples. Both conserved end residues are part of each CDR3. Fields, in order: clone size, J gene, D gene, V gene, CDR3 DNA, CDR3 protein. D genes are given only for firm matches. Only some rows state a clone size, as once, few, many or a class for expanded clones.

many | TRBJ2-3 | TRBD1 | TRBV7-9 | TGTGCCAGCAGCGAGACAGGGACAGGCACAGATACGCAGTATTTT | CASSETGTGTDTQYF
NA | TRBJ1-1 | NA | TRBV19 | TGTGCCAGTGGCGGGTTATTGAACACTGAAGCTTTCTTT | CASGGLLNTEAFF
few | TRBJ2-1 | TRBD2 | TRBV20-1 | TGCAGTGCAACGACAGAACCGTTGCGACGGGGGGGGCTCGACAATGAGCAGTTCTTC | CSATTEPLRRGGLDNEQFF
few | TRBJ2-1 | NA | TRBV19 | TGTGCCAGCCAATTTGGGTACAATGAGCAGTTCTTC | CASQFGYNEQFF
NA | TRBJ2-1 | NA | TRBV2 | TGTGCCAGCAGTGAATTAACGGAATACAATGAGCAGTTCTTC | CASSELTEYNEQFF
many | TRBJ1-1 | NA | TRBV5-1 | TGCGCCAGCAGCTTGAATCCACAGTTGAACACTGAAGCTTTCTTT | CASSLNPQLNTEAFF
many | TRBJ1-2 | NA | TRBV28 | TGTGCCACGCCCGGGCCTAACTATGGCTACACCTTC | CATPGPNYGYTF
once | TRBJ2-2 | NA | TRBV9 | TGTGCCAGCAGCGTGCTTGAGGGGCCCGGGGAGCTGTTTTTT | CASSVLEGPGELFF
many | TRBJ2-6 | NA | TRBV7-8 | TGTGCCAGCAGTCAAGGGTCGGCTGGGGCCAACGTCCTGACTTTC | CASSQGSAGANVLTF
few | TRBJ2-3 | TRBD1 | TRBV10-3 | TGTGCCATCAGTCAGAGACAGGGCGGCACAGATACGCAGTATTTT | CAISQRQGGTDTQYF
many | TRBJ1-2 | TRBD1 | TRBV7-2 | TGTGCCAGCAGCTCCCTCGGCCAAGGGGGCAAGCGTGGCTACACCTTC | CASSSLGQGGKRGYTF
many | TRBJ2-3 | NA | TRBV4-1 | TGCGCCAGCAGCCTCCGGGACACCGATACGCAGTATTTT | CASSLRDTDTQYF
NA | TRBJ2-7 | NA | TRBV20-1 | TGCAGTGCTAGTCCGATTGGGACACCCTACGAGCAGTACTTC | CSASPIGTPYEQYF
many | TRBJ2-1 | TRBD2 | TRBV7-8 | TGTGCCAGCAGCCTTCTATCTAGCGGGGGGACGAATGAGCAGTTCTTC | CASSLLSSGGTNEQFF
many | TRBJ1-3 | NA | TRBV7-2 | TGTGCCAGCAGCCGAGACGGTTACTCTGGAAACACCATATATTTT | CASSRDGYSGNTIYF
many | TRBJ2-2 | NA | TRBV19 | TGTGCCAGTACTGGCACCGGGGAGCTGTTTTTT | CASTGTGELFF
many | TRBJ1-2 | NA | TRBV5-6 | TGTGCCAGCAGCTTAAGAGACTATGGCTACACCTTC | CASSLRDYGYTF
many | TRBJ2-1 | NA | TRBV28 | TGTGCCAGCAGCCCGACAGTAGTAATCTACAATGAGCAGTTCTTC | CASSPTVVIYNEQFF
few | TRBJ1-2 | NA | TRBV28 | TGTGCCAGCAGTTTGCGGGTGAACTATGGCTACACCTTC | CASSLRVNYGYTF
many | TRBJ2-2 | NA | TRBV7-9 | TGTGCCAGCAGCTCCACGAACACCGGGGAGCTGTTTTTT | CASSSTNTGELFF
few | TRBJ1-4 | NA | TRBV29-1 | TGCAGCGGACAGTTTGCAACTAATGAAAAACTGTTTTTT | CSGQFATNEKLFF
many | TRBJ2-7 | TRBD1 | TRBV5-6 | TGTGCCAGCAGCTCGGCCCTATGGACAGGCGACCTCCCCTACGAGCAGTACTTC | CASSSALWTGDLPYEQYF
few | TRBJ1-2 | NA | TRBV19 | TGTGCCAGTAGTAGAGTGAATCCTAACTATGGCTACACCTTC | CASSRVNPNYGYTF
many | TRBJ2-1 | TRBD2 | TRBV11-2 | TGTGCCAGCAGCTTAGATCTGGGGGCCCTAGCGGGGGTTTACAATGAGCAGTTCTTC | CASSLDLGALAGVYNEQFF
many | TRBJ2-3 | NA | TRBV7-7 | TGTGCCAGCAGCCCTGGCGGCCCAGATACGCAGTATTTT | CASSPGGPDTQYF
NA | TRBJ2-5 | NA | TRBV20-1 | TGCAGCGGGGGTTCTTCCCACCAGTACTTC | CSGGSSHQYF
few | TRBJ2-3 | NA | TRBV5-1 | TGCGCCAGCAGCTTGTCGCGACAGTACCAAGATACGCAGTATTTT | CASSLSRQYQDTQYF
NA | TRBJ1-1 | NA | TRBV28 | TGTGCCAGCAGTTTTATGGGGGGGGGCGCCGGAGCTTTCTTT | CASSFMGGGAGAFF
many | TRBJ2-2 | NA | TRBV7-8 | TGTGCCAGCAGCTTAGATCGGGTGGGCGGGGAGCTGTTTTTT | CASSLDRVGGELFF
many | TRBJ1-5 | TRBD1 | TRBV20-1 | TGCAGTGCTAGAGAGGACAGGGGGGGTGCTCGCATCAATCAGCCCCAGCATTTT | CSAREDRGGARINQPQHF
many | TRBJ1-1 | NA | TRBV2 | TGTGCCAGCAGTGGTGGGTCAGTTGAAGCTTTCTTT | CASSGGSVEAFF
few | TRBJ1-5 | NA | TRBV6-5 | TGTGCCAGCAGTTACGGGCAGGGAAGTCAGCCCCAGCATTTT | CASSYGQGSQPQHF
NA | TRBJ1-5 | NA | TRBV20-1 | TGCAGTGCTAGAGCCGGGAATCAGCCCCAGCATTTT | CSARAGNQPQHF
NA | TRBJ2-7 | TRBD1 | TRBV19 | TGTGCCAGTAGACCCGACAGGGACGAGCAGTACTTC | CASRPDRDEQYF
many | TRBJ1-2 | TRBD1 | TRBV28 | TGTGCCAGCAGTTTTCCACCGGGGACAGGGAACTATGGCTACACCTTC | CASSFPPGTGNYGYTF
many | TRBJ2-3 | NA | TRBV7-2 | TGTGCCAGCAGCTTACTCGGGGCCCTCACAGATACGCAGTATTTT | CASSLLGALTDTQYF
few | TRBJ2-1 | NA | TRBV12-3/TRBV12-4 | TGTGCCAGCAGTCTTACCCGCTCCTACAATGAGCAGTTCTTC | CASSLTRSYNEQFF
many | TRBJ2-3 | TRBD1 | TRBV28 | TGTGCCAGCACCTTGACAGGGGCTGCAGATACGCAGTATTTT | CASTLTGAADTQYF
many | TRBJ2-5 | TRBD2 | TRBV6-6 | TGTGCCAGCAGTCCCCAAGCTAGCGGGGACCAAGAGACCCAGTACTTC | CASSPQASGDQETQYF
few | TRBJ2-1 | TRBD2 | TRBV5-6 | TGTGCCAGCAGCTTATCCGGGACTAGCAAGTTCTTC | CASSLSGTSKFF
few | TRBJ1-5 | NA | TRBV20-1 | TGCAGTGCCAGAGGCCAGGACTCTAATCAGCCCCAGCATTTT | CSARGQDSNQPQHF
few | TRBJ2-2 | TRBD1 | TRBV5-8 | TGTGCCAGCAGCCACGGACAGGGGGCTAAGAACGGGGAGCTGTTTTTT | CASSHGQGAKNGELFF
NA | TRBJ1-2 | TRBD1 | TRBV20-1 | TGCAGTGCCCTTCGGACAGGGATGACCAGAATCTATGGCTACACCTTC | CSALRTGMTRIYGYTF
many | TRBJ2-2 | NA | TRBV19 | TGTGCCAGTAGATTCTCGACCGGGGAGCTGTTTTTT | CASRFSTGELFF
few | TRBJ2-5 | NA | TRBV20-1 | TGCAGTGCTCCAAACAGGGAGACCCAAGAGACCCAGTACTTC | CSAPNRETQETQYF
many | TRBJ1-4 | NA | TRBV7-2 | TGTGCCAGCAGCTTTAAATCCCCAGGGGAAAAACTGTTTTTT | CASSFKSPGEKLFF
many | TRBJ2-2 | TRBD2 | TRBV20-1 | TGCAGTGCTTTGACTAGCGGGGTTGGGGAGCTGTTTTTT | CSALTSGVGELFF
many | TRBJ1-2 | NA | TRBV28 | TGTGCCAGCAGTACCTCGGGGCGTTACTATGGCTACACCTTC | CASSTSGRYYGYTF
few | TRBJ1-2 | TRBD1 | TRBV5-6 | TGTGCCAGCACTTTTATAGGCAGGGGGTTTGGAGACTATGGCTACACCTTC | CASTFIGRGFGDYGYTF
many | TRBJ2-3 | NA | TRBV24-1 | TGTGCCACCCGTCGGGACGGAGGAGATACGCAGTATTTT | CATRRDGGDTQYF
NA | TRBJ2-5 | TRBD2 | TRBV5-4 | TGTGCCAGCAGCCCTTCTACGAAACTAGCGGGACTACAAGAGACCCAGTACTTC | CASSPSTKLAGLQETQYF
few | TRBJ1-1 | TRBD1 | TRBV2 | TGTGCCAGTCTCAGGGGGCGAGGCACTGAAGCTTTCTTT | CASLRGRGTEAFF
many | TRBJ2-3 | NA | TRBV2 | TGTGCCAGCAAGTCCCGGGGGACCTCAGATACGCAGTATTTT | CASKSRGTSDTQYF
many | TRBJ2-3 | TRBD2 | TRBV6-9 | TGTGCCAGCAGTATAGCGGGAGGGCCTACAACAGATACGCAGTATTTT | CASSIAGGPTTDTQYF
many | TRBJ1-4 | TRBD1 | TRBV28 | TGTGCCAGCAGTTTGACAGGGGGTGAAAAACTGTTTTTT | CASSLTGGEKLFF
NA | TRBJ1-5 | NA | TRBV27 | TGTGCCAGCAGTCCCCGGACCCTAGATCAGCCCCAGCATTTT | CASSPRTLDQPQHF
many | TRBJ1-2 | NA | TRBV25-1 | TGTGCCAGCAGTGAAACCCCCCCAGGGTACGGCTACACCTTC | CASSETPPGYGYTF
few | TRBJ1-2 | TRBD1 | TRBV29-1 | TGCAGCGCACAACAGGGGGCTTATGGCTACACCTTC | CSAQQGAYGYTF